This TCR beta chain stems from a study of blood T cell repertoires in COVID-19. At the level of the study: There were acute and convalescent COVID-19 samples, and they came from the United States, Italy and Spain. From T cells, B-cell-depleted T cells, or PBMCs came the material, which was cDNA or gDNA.

The CDR3 sequence is 15 residues long. Germline CDR1 and CDR2: MGHDK and SYGVNS. V was pared by 1 base and J by 3 bases, with 12 bases between. The authors' processing: Amplification from reference gene primers served as the basis for estimated nucleated cell counts. The method was immunoSEQ multiplex PCR; TCRdb's version includes in-frame clones alone and lacks a portion of them. Clonal size and the V and J genes are those of that table, whereas D and trimming came from the DNA. The sample yields around 200,000 clones, roughly 84% seen once. The sequence was obtained from a human donor with acute or convalescent COVID-19. The donor label of this sample is uncertain. This chain uses TRBV25-1 with TRBJ1-2; D is uncertain. Sequencing input: peripheral blood. The CDR3 protein is CASSESGRVDYGYTF. In DNA, the CDR3 is TGTGCCAGCAGTGAATCAGGTCGAGTGGACTATGGCTACACCTTC.